This T cell receptor beta chain is from a study of molecular identifiers for immune sequencing clone quantification (dated by TCRdb to the late 2010s). Notes on the research overall: For a replicate experiment, RNA from roughly 21,000 or 96,000 naive CD8 T cells was divided into five aliquots, of which four were sequenced. This methods study used CD8 T cells to benchmark TCR RNA copy counting and molecular-identifier clustering-based TCR repertoire sequencing (MIDCIRS).

The library came from PCR. The instrument given in TCRdb is Illumina MiSeq. Purification of total RNA was performed with the Qiagen AllPrep DNA/RNA kit. Before analysis, reads from multiple sequencing runs of one library were combined. The paper's processing steps were these. Only reads with exact TCR constant sequence were kept, trimmed to 150 nt, and grouped by their 12-nt molecular barcodes. Reads in each barcode group were sub-clustered using a 15% Levenshtein threshold, and a quality-weighted consensus sequence was built for each RNA molecule. Non-functional sequences were excluded, and lower-count sequences lying one edit away from another sequence were also excluded. Based on a fit of two negative binomial distributions, barcode sub-clusters having less than 20% of the maximum read count were discarded. In TCRdb, the public reads were trimmed at Q25 with fastp and aligned with MiXCR, with productive beta chains retained. For every CDR3 protein sequence, its rows merge into one entry that carries the most common genes and DNA. The V and J calls, along with clone size, are taken from TCRdb and not from the paper's own processing. Here the sample has approximately 40,000 distinct CDR3 sequences; 15% to 20% occur a single time. The ten top clones hold roughly 7% of the sample.

Naive CD8 T cells were FACS-sorted as CD8+CD4-CCR7+CD45RA+ on a BD FACSAria II into RLT Plus buffer. Some naive CD8 T cell RNA was split equally between MIDCIRS and a Smart-seq2-style 5'RACE protocol for a sensitivity comparison. CD8 T cells were enriched using RosetteSep CD8+ T Cell Enrichment Cocktail and Ficoll-Paque, and the enriched cells then underwent ACK red cell lysis. Here is what the overall study found, with its caveats: Clones above 20 RNA copies held over 97% of molecules in CMV-specific effector cells but under 1% in naive cells. Spiked-in Jurkat TCR RNA equivalent to a single cell was reported to be detectable even among fewer than 1.2 million naive CD8 T cells. When barcode sub-clustering was omitted, TCR diversity was inflated by chimeric consensus sequences, with chimeras reaching as high as 47%. Highly expanded clone sizes could be underestimated because identical TCR molecules may share a barcode. Modeling gave around 3.3 recovered TCR RNA copies per cell versus approximately 11 by digital PCR, implying about 30% capture efficiency.

The CDR3 starts with the cysteine, ends with the phenylalanine, and has 14 residues. Left in the record is the CDR3 DNA by itself, 42 bases read in frame from the first base. V drops 6 bases and J drops 6 bases, leaving 15 bases in between. The germline V gene supplies CDR1 MNHEY and CDR2 SVGEGT. This clonotype has at least ten counts. Its antigen is unknown. Base qualities are not provided; no much larger clone lies one nucleotide away. This TCR was recovered from a human donor in good health. Some libraries in this study had Jurkat cell RNA spiked in. The chain links TRBV6-2 or TRBV6-3 with TRBJ2-1; the D segment could be TRBD1, given 5 matching bases. The specimen was naive CD8+ T cells from blood, with Jurkat cell RNA spiked in. The sample's cell subset or site label, in plain terms: FACS-sorted CD8+CD4-CCR7+CD45RA+ naive T cells. The sequence in DNA is TGTGCCAGCAGCCCAAGTGGGGCCTCCAATGAGCAGTTCTTC. Its protein is CASSPSGASNEQFF.